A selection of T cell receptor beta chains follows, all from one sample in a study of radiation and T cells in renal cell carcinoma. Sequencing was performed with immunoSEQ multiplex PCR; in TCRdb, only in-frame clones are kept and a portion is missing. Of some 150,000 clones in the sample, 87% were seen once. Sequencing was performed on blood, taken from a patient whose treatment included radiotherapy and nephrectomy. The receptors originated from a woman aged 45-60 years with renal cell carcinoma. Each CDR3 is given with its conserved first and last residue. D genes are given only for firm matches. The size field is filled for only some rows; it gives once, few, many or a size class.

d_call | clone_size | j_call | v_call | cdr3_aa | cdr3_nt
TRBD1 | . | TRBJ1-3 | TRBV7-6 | CASSPRGQPGNTIYF | TGTGCCAGCAGCCCCCGGGGACAGCCTGGAAACACCATATATTTT
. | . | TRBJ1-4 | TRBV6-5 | CASSRTLTNEKLFF | TGTGCCAGCAGTAGGACACTAACTAATGAAAAACTGTTTTTT
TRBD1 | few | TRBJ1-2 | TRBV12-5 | CASGWGTGGGYGYTF | TGTGCTAGTGGTTGGGGGACAGGGGGCGGATATGGCTACACCTTC
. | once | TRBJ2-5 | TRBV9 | CASSVDMETQYF | TGTGCCAGCAGCGTAGACATGGAGACCCAGTACTTC
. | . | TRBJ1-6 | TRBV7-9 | CASSSTSGEGSPLHF | TGTGCCAGCAGCTCTACCTCAGGGGAAGGGTCACCCCTCCACTTT
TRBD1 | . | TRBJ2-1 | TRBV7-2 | CASSLETGTEQFF | TGTGCCAGCAGCTTAGAGACAGGGACTGAGCAGTTCTTC
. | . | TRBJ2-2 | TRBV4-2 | CASSQDRLGELFF | TGTGCCAGCAGCCAAGATAGACTGGGGGAGCTGTTTTTT
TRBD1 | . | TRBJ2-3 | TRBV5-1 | CASSSPQGAFGTDTQYF | TGCGCCAGCAGCTCCCCTCAGGGGGCGTTCGGCACAGATACGCAGTATTTT
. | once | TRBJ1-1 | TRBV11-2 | CASSLTRTPEAFF | TGTGCCAGCAGCTTAACCCGGACGCCTGAAGCTTTCTTT
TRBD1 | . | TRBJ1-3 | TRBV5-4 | CASSLVGQAGNTIYF | TGTGCCAGCAGCTTGGTTGGACAGGCCGGAAACACCATATATTTT
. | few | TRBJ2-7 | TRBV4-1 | CASSQDAWGVTYEQYF | TGCGCCAGCAGCCAAGACGCGTGGGGCGTCACCTACGAGCAGTACTTC
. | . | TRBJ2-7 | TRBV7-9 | CASSLTQATSYEQYF | TGTGCCAGCAGCTTAACACAAGCTACAAGCTACGAGCAGTACTTC
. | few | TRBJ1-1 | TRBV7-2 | CASSRDGTGTEAFF | TGTGCCAGCAGCAGGGATGGGACTGGCACTGAAGCTTTCTTT
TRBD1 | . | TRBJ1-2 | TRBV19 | CASTAGQGSGYTF | TGTGCCAGTACCGCGGGACAGGGGTCGGGCTACACCTTC
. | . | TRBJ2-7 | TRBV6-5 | CASSYPGSYEQYF | TGTGCCAGCAGTTATCCAGGCTCCTACGAGCAGTACTTC
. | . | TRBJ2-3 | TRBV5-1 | CASSGAGVSTDTQYF | TGCGCCAGCAGCGGCGCAGGGGTAAGCACAGATACGCAGTATTTT
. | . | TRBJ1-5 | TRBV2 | CASSSSGGNQPQHF | TGTGCCAGCAGTTCATCAGGGGGCAATCAGCCCCAGCATTTT
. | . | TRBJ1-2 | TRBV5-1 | CASSLQGNFNYGYTF | TGCGCCAGCAGCTTGCAAGGCAACTTTAACTATGGCTACACCTTC
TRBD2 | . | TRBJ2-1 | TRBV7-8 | CASSLAPTSGGAANEQFF | TGTGCCAGCAGCTTAGCGCCGACTAGCGGGGGGGCCGCCAATGAGCAGTTCTTC
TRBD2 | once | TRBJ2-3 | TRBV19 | CASSPTSGGYTQYF | TGTGCCAGTAGCCCTACTAGCGGGGGCTATACGCAGTATTTT
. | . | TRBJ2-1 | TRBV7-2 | CASSASMSEQFF | TGTGCCAGCAGCGCTAGCATGAGTGAGCAGTTCTTC
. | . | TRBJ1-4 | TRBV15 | CATSRGPRDHNEKLFF | TGTGCCACCAGCAGAGGTCCCAGGGACCATAATGAAAAACTGTTTTTT
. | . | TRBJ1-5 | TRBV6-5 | CASINTNNQPQHF | TGTGCCAGCATTAACACTAACAATCAGCCCCAGCATTTT
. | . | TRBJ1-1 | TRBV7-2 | CASSYTPPWTEAFF | TGTGCCAGCAGCTATACCCCCCCATGGACTGAAGCTTTCTTT
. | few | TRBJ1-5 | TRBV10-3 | CAIRGDSNQPQHF | TGTGCCATCAGGGGGGACTCCAATCAGCCCCAGCATTTT